A single sample is the source of the 29 T cell receptor beta chains below, sequenced in a study of blood T cell repertoires in COVID-19. Repertoires were generated with immunoSEQ multiplex PCR, while TCRdb's copy carries only in-frame clones and drops some. Of 210,000 or so clones in the sample, around nine tenths were seen once. Sequencing input: peripheral blood. Every receptor here comes from a man between 18 and 35 years old with active or convalescent COVID-19.

This chain connects TRBV24-1 to TRBJ1-5; D is unclear. The length of the CDR3 is 13 residues. The germline V gene has CDR1 KGHDR and CDR2 SFDVKD. V lost 4 bases and J 3 bases, leaving 6 bases between the germline ends. CDR3 sequence (DNA): TGTGCCACCAGTGACGGGGTCAATCAGCCCCAGCATTTT. Protein sequence: CATSDGVNQPQHF.

The genes are TRBV2 and TRBJ2-1; 12 positions agree with TRBD2. V gave up 7 bases and J gave up 6 bases; unmatched junction bases: 7. The CDR3 runs 15 residues. The germline V gene has CDR1 SNHLY and CDR2 FYNNEI. The CDR3 here is CASTKRTSGTNEQFF. For the CDR3, the DNA is TGTGCCAGCACAAAGCGGACTAGCGGGACCAATGAGCAGTTCTTC.

The chain employs TRBV7-2 and TRBJ1-2, with 10 bases lining up with TRBD1. CDR1 SGHTA and CDR2 FQGNSA come from the germline V gene. Unmatched junction bases numbered 4, after V lost 4 bases and J lost 2 bases. This CDR3 region has 15 residues. The chain's CDR3 is CASSSGTGANYGYTF. In DNA, the CDR3 is TGTGCCAGCAGCTCCGGGACAGGGGCCAACTATGGCTACACCTTC. Drawing the rest from reference TRBV7-2 and TRBJ1-2, the complete variable domain is GAGVSQSPSNKVTEKGKDVELRCDPISGHTALYWYRQSLGQGLEFLIYFQGNSAPDKSGLPSDRFSAERTGGSVSTLTIQRTQQEDSAVYLCASSSGTGANYGYTFGSGTRLTVV.

The gene calls are TRBV19 and TRBJ2-7, with 7 bases aligning to TRBD2. The CDR3 totals 15 residues. Per the germline V gene, CDR1 is LNHDA and CDR2 is SQIVND (reference sequence). The V and J ends lost 7 bases and 0 bases, in that order; junction bases with no gene match: 9. This CDR3 reads CASKLTTSDSYEQYF. CDR3 nucleotides: TGTGCCAGTAAATTAACAACTAGCGACTCCTACGAGCAGTACTTC. Together with reference TRBV19 and TRBJ2-7, the CDR3 gives the full variable domain: DGGITQSPKYLFRKEGQNVTLSCEQNLNHDAMYWYRQDPGQGLRLIYYSQIVNDFQKGDIAEGYSVSREKKESFPLTVTSAQKNPTAFYLCASKLTTSDSYEQYFGPGTRLTVT.

The chain carries TRBV9 and TRBJ1-1; D may be TRBD1 (6 bases). Trimming took 6 bases from V and 1 from J, leaving 13 bases between them. Germline CDR1 reads SGDLS; CDR2 reads YYNGEE. This CDR3 has 14 residues. CDR3: CASKDGGRNTEAFF. The CDR3 DNA follows: TGTGCCAGCAAGGACGGGGGGCGGAACACTGAAGCTTTCTTT.

A remark on this clone: The junction departs from germline at one end; a sequencing error may be responsible. The chain joins TRBV7-7 to TRBJ2-1; weak D call: TRBD2 (5 bases). This CDR3 contains 14 residues. CDR1 and CDR2 from the germline V gene are SSHAT and FNYEAQ (reference sequence). For the CDR3, the DNA is TGTGCTAGCAGCTTATCAGGAGGTAGCAATGAGCAGTTCTTC. Translating it yields CASSLSGGSNEQFF.

The gene calls are TRBV30 and TRBJ1-1; no firm D call. Trimming shortened V by 4 bases and J by 0 bases, and 12 bases separated the two germline ends. Germline V CDR1 and CDR2: GTSNPN, SVGIG (reference sequence). The CDR3 is 14 residues long. CDR3 region: CAWNYGSVNTEAFF. The CDR3 nucleotides read TGTGCCTGGAACTATGGCTCAGTGAACACTGAAGCTTTCTTT.

The V and J genes are TRBV10-1 and TRBJ2-1, with TRBD2 identical over 10 bases. The germline V gene has CDR1 WNHNN and CDR2 SYGVQD (reference sequence). The CDR3 has 14 amino acids. Losses at the gene ends were 4 bases for V and 8 bases for J; bases not matched to a gene: 5. The CDR3 is CASSGSGRRYEQFF. The CDR3 region has the DNA TGCGCCAGCAGTGGTAGCGGGAGGAGGTATGAGCAGTTCTTC.

The CDR3 region has the DNA TGTGCCAGTAGTATAGGACAGCAGGCAAGATCGACTGAAGCTTTCTTT. It is translated as CASSIGQQARSTEAFF. The rearrangement links TRBV19 to TRBJ1-1; D is possibly TRBD1 (5 bases). V lost 1 base to trimming and J lost 5 bases, with 17 bases between them. The CDR3 contains 16 residues. Germline V gene sequence: CDR1 LNHDA, CDR2 SQIVND (reference sequence).

The gene calls are TRBV4-3 and TRBJ2-3, with 10 bases aligning to TRBD1. Trimming cost V 2 bases and J 0 bases; bases outside gene matches: 5. Germline lookup yields CDR1 LGHNA and CDR2 YSLEER. There are 17 residues in the CDR3. CDR3 nucleotides: TGCGCCAGCAGCCAAACCCGACAGGGGGCGAGCACAGATACGCAGTATTTT. This encodes CASSQTRQGASTDTQYF.

This rearrangement joins TRBV7-3 to TRBJ2-7; the match to TRBD2 covers 7 bases. Germline CDR1 and CDR2: SGHTA and FQGTGA. The ends lost 4 bases at V and 6 bases at J; junction bases unmatched: 9. CDR3 length: 14 amino acids. The CDR3 nucleotides are TGTGCCAGCAGCTCCTTAGGACTAGTGGGCGAGCAGTACTTC. It yields the protein CASSSLGLVGEQYF.

The chain is built from TRBV5-6 and TRBJ2-5; D not resolved. The germline CDR1 and CDR2 sequences are SGHDT and YYEEEE. The CDR3 runs to 14 residues. Trimming removed 0 bases at V and 9 bases at J, with 15 bases between. CDR3 bases: TGTGCCAGCAGCTTGGGCACCATCAAGAGCCCCCAGTACTTC. It translates to CASSLGTIKSPQYF.

This chain joins TRBV4-2 and TRBJ1-1; no clear D. CDR3 length equals 15 residues. The ends were cut back, 0 bases at V and 1 base at J, with 9 bases in the middle. Germline V lookup: CDR1 LGHNA, CDR2 YNFKEQ. CDR3 in DNA: TGTGCCAGCAGCCAAGATCAGCGGGCGAACACTGAAGCTTTCTTT. Translation: CASSQDQRANTEAFF.

The rearrangement uses TRBV10-3 and TRBJ1-3, with a weak D call TRBD1 (5 bases). CDR1 is ENHRY and CDR2 is SYGVKD in the germline V gene. The CDR3 is 16 amino acids. V was shortened by 6 bases and J by 0 bases, with 15 bases between the two germline ends. CDR3 DNA: TGTGCCATCAGCGAGCTGGCAGGGATCTCTGGAAACACCATATATTTT. Translating gives CAISELAGISGNTIYF.

V and J are TRBV11-2 and TRBJ2-2, with TRBD2 matching over 13 bases. CDR1 and CDR2 (germline): SGHAT, FQNNGV. V was pared by 5 bases and J by 6 bases, with 15 bases of the junction left unmatched. The CDR3 is made up of 19 amino acids. The CDR3 loop is CASSQVSWTSGRVPGELFF. The CDR3 bases are TGTGCCAGCAGCCAAGTCTCTTGGACTAGCGGGAGAGTCCCCGGGGAGCTGTTTTTT. The full variable domain, in which reference TRBV11-2 and TRBJ2-2 provide the parts outside the CDR3, is EAGVAQSPRYKIIEKRQSVAFWCNPISGHATLYWYQQILGQGPKLLIQFQNNGVVDDSQLPKDRFSAERLKGVDSTLKIQPAKLEDSAVYLCASSQVSWTSGRVPGELFFGEGSRLTVL.

This rearrangement joins TRBV14 to TRBJ1-1, with unresolved D. Trimming removed 7 bases at V and 5 bases at J, with 11 bases between. The CDR3 consists of 12 residues. Looked up from germline, CDR1 is SGHDN and CDR2 is FVKESK. The CDR3 here is CASTGGGTEAFF. The CDR3 DNA reads TGTGCCAGCACGGGTGGCGGGACTGAAGCTTTCTTT.

This clone was counted a single time. The rearrangement joins TRBV5-4 to TRBJ1-6; D gene uncertain. Germline V gene sequence: CDR1 SGHNT, CDR2 YYREEE (reference sequence). This CDR3 spans 15 amino acids. V dropped 3 bases and J dropped 5 bases, with 12 bases sitting between them. For the CDR3, the DNA is TGTGCCAGCAGCTGGGCGACCTTGGATAATTCACCCCTCCACTTT. Translating gives CASSWATLDNSPLHF.

J is TRBJ2-7 and V is TRBV5-1, with D perhaps matching TRBD2 (6 bases). This CDR3 is built from 14 residues. V lost 0 bases, J lost 6 bases, and 13 bases lay in between. The germline gives CDR1 SGHRS, CDR2 YFSETQ. CDR3 coding DNA: TGCGCCAGCAGCTTGGGCGCGGGAACTACCGAGCAGTACTTC. It encodes CASSLGAGTTEQYF.

This clone occurred once. The genes are TRBV7-8 and TRBJ2-2; TRBD1 agrees at 9 bases. Germline V CDR1 and CDR2: SGHVS, FQNEAQ. This CDR3 spans 18 amino acids. Unmatched junction bases numbered 10, after V lost 5 bases and J lost 0 bases. The CDR3 DNA sequence: TGTGCCAGCAGCCCCAGGGCGGGACAGGGTCCGAACACCGGGGAGCTGTTTTTT. Amino acids: CASSPRAGQGPNTGELFF.

The gene calls are TRBV28 and TRBJ2-2, with a weak D call TRBD2 (6 bases). V lost 6 bases, J lost 7 bases, and 18 bases lay in between. This CDR3 has 15 residues. Germline V lookup: CDR1 MDHEN, CDR2 SYDVKM. The CDR3 sequence is CASSRVGTGVGELFF. In DNA, the CDR3 is TGTGCCAGCAGCAGGGTCGGGACTGGGGTCGGGGAGCTGTTTTTT.

Only a few counts were recorded for this clone. The chain uses TRBV10-1 and TRBJ1-5; a possible D gene is TRBD1 (6 bases). V was shortened by 4 bases and J by 5 bases, with 18 bases between the two germline ends. Per the germline V gene, CDR1 is WNHNN and CDR2 is SYGVQD (reference sequence). This CDR3 has 16 residues. CDR3 residues: CASSGLTYRADQPQHF. The CDR3 coding sequence is TGCGCCAGCAGTGGCCTCACTTACAGGGCTGATCAGCCCCAGCATTTT.

The gene calls are TRBV28 and TRBJ1-1, with D perhaps TRBD1 (5 bases). Germline CDR1 reads MDHEN; CDR2 reads SYDVKM. The CDR3 has 13 amino acids. V lost 8 bases and J 0 bases, leaving 10 bases between the germline ends. The CDR3 loop reads CASLGGMNTEAFF. CDR3 nucleotides: TGTGCCAGCCTCGGGGGGATGAACACTGAAGCTTTCTTT.

The genes are TRBV19 and TRBJ1-5, with TRBD1 identical over 7 bases. Germline CDR1 reads LNHDA; CDR2 reads SQIVND (reference sequence). J gave up 8 bases and V 6 bases, and 13 bases lay outside the gene matches. The CDR3 extends over 15 amino acids. CDR3 sequence (DNA): TGTGCCAGTAGAATCACGCACAGGGGAACTGAGCCCCAGCATTTT. Translating gives CASRITHRGTEPQHF.

V is TRBV30 and J is TRBJ2-3; 7 nucleotides align to TRBD1. J was trimmed by 5 bases and V by 0 bases; bases with no gene match: 2. The CDR3 is made up of 13 amino acids. The germline gives CDR1 GTSNPN, CDR2 SVGIG (reference sequence). CDR3 region: CAWSVQGIDTQYF. The CDR3 DNA is TGTGCCTGGAGTGTACAGGGGATAGATACGCAGTATTTT.

The rearrangement uses TRBV28 and TRBJ1-1; perhaps TRBD1 as D (6 bases). Germline CDR1 MDHEN, CDR2 SYDVKM. The CDR3 is 14 amino acids. The V gene lost 5 bases and the J gene lost 1 base, with 11 bases spanning the gap. The CDR3 sequence is CASSTTQGNTEAFF. CDR3 coding DNA: TGTGCCAGCAGTACTACACAGGGGAACACTGAAGCTTTCTTT.

The V gene is TRBV11-3, the J gene TRBJ1-1, with unresolved D. Germline V lookup: CDR1 SGHNT, CDR2 YENEEA. Trimming removed 2 bases from V and 1 base from J, with 8 bases in between. The CDR3 totals 14 residues. The CDR3 here is CASSLLATNTEAFF. The CDR3 DNA reads as TGTGCCAGCAGCTTACTCGCTACGAACACTGAAGCTTTCTTT.

The DNA of the CDR3 is TGTGCCAGTAGGTCCGGGACAGGGGTTGGTCGGGGCTACACCTTC. Amino acid sequence: CASRSGTGVGRGYTF. The rearrangement joins TRBV19 to TRBJ1-2; TRBD1 matches 10 bases. The germline V gene has CDR1 LNHDA and CDR2 SQIVND (reference sequence). The CDR3 totals 15 residues. The J segment lost 8 bases and the V segment lost 6 bases, leaving 12 bases of the junction unmatched.

This clone came up once. The chain couples TRBV10-2 to TRBJ1-2; no firm D call. CDR3 length: 13 residues. Trimming pared 0 bases from V and 3 bases from J, leaving 5 bases between. Per the germline V gene, CDR1 is WSHSY and CDR2 is SAAADI. CDR3 residues: CASSESSHYGYTF. DNA for the CDR3: TGCGCCAGCAGTGAGTCCTCTCACTATGGCTACACCTTC.

The rearrangement links TRBV11-3 to TRBJ2-5, with TRBD2 matching 13 bases. The CDR3 covers 19 residues. Losses at the gene ends were 5 bases for V and 5 bases for J; bases not matched to a gene: 17. Germline CDR1 is SGHNT and CDR2 is YENEEA. The DNA of the CDR3 is TGTGCCAGCAGCCGAGGACTAGCGGGAGCGACGTCTCTGTCGGAGACCCAGTACTTC. Translated, it gives CASSRGLAGATSLSETQYF.